A single T cell receptor (beta chain) is shown here with its context. Its antigen remains unidentified. The data derive from a study of T cell responses to AZD1222 COVID-19 vaccine. Turning to the study itself: It was second doses at about 4 or about 12 weeks that were pooled. Regarding the study as a whole: At baseline, seropositivity was found in only 5 to 7 AZD1222 recipients.

Trimming at V came to 5 bases and at J to 7 bases, leaving 5 bases not matched to a gene. CDR3 size: 13 residues. Sequencing used immunoSEQ multiplex PCR; TCRdb keeps in-frame clones, though not all of them. Of about 140,000 clones in the sample, more than 85% were seen once. The sequence was collected from an adult in good health. The source material was peripheral blood, sampled on day 0 of AZD1222 vaccination. The chain links TRBV12-3 or TRBV12-4 to TRBJ1-5; 7 bases are a match to TRBD1. The CDR3 region is CASSQGDWQPQHF. The CDR3 nucleotides read TGTGCCAGCAGTCAGGGGGATTGGCAGCCCCAGCATTTT.